This entry lists 25 T cell receptor beta chains sequenced from one sample in a study of blood T cells in healthy people across ages. Primed by a sample-barcoded 5' primer and a J-beta primer mix, a second PCR proceeded for roughly 6 to 12 cycles. TCRdb redid the calling of the 5' RACE reads with MiXCR, one entry per CDR3 protein. This sample has about 1 million distinct CDR3 sequences, with 40% to 50% found just once. Source material: blood. These receptor sequences come from a woman between 55 and 75 years old in good health.

Turning to this clonotype: Mismatch with germline at one junction end may stem from a read error. The rearrangement joins TRBV9 to TRBJ2-7, with a possible D match to TRBD1 (6 bases). The CDR3 totals 13 residues. Germline CDR1 SGDLS, CDR2 YYNGEE. The CDR3 nucleotides read TGCGCCAGCAGCGTAGAGGGGGAGTACGAGCAGTACTTC. It codes for CASSVEGEYEQYF. Based on the CDR3 plus reference TRBV9 and TRBJ2-7, the full variable domain is DSGVTQTPKHLITATGQRVTLRCSPRSGDLSVYWYQQSLDQGLQFLIQYYNGEERAKGNILERFSAQQFPDLHSELNLSSLELGDSALYFCASSVEGEYEQYFGPGTRLTVT.

This rearrangement joins TRBV4-1 to TRBJ2-7, with 7 bases aligning to TRBD2. After removal of 2 bases from V and 0 bases from J, the junction contained 4 bases not matched to a gene. Germline V lookup: CDR1 MGHRA, CDR2 YSYEKL. The CDR3 sequence is 15 residues long. CDR3 sequence: CASSQLAETSYEQYF. CDR3 DNA: TGCGCCAGCAGCCAACTAGCGGAGACCTCCTACGAGCAGTACTTC.

The chain uses TRBV20-1 and TRBJ2-1, with 10 positions matching TRBD2. The CDR3 is 18 amino acids. Germline V gene sequence: CDR1 DFQATT, CDR2 SNEGSKA (reference sequence). V lost 0 bases, J lost 0 bases, and 8 bases stayed unmatched. CDR3 region: CSARDLRLAGSSYNEQFF. The CDR3 DNA sequence: TGCAGTGCTAGAGATTTGAGACTAGCGGGCAGCTCCTACAATGAGCAGTTCTTC.

The chain links TRBV20-1 to TRBJ2-3, with a weak D call TRBD2 (5 bases). Germline V gene data show CDR1 as DFQATT and CDR2 as SNEGSKA (reference sequence). V was cut by 5 bases and J by 0 bases, with 12 bases left in between. The CDR3 covers 14 residues. CDR3 sequence reads: CSAPRVASTDTQYF. The CDR3 DNA follows: TGCAGTGCTCCCCGGGTAGCGAGCACAGATACGCAGTATTTT.

This rearrangement joins TRBV4-2 to TRBJ2-7, with 11 positions matching TRBD1. CDR1 and CDR2 from the germline V gene are LGHNA and YNFKEQ. The CDR3 spans 15 residues. V shed 3 bases, J shed 2 bases, and the junction held 3 bases outside the gene matches. The DNA of the CDR3 is TGTGCCAGCAGCCACCGGGACAGGGGGGCCTACGAGCAGTACTTC. Amino acids: CASSHRDRGAYEQYF.

This clonotype was seen only a few times. The chain combines TRBV20-1 with TRBJ2-3, with 8 positions matching TRBD2. J gave up 9 bases and V 5 bases, and 10 bases lay outside the gene matches. CDR1 and CDR2 from the germline V gene are DFQATT and SNEGSKA (reference sequence). CDR3 length: 13 amino acids. Written as DNA, the CDR3 is TGCAGTGCTGTAGCGGGACTGCTGCGAACGCAGTATTTT. Its protein product is CSAVAGLLRTQYF.

Here the CDR3 reads CSVESWASGWDTEAFF. In nucleotides, the CDR3 is TGCAGCGTTGAATCATGGGCCTCCGGATGGGACACTGAAGCTTTCTTT. V and J are TRBV29-1 and TRBJ1-1; D is ambiguous. The germline CDR1 and CDR2 sequences are SQVTM and ANQGSEA. This CDR3 has 16 amino acids. Trimming removed 2 bases at V and 3 bases at J, with 19 bases between.

The chain employs TRBV7-9 and TRBJ2-1, with D perhaps matching TRBD1 or TRBD2 (5 bases each). The germline V and J ends were trimmed by 5 bases and 9 bases, with 17 bases remaining between them. Germline V gives CDR1 SEHNR, CDR2 FQNEAQ (reference sequence). This CDR3 comprises 14 residues. CDR3 DNA: TGTGCCAGCAGCACGGGACGGCGGTTGAGTGAGCAGTTCTTC. Translation: CASSTGRRLSEQFF.

This clonotype was observed a handful of times. The rearrangement uses TRBV7-8 and TRBJ1-2, with D unclear. The CDR3 covers 13 residues. Trimming pared 1 base from V and 8 bases from J, leaving 11 bases between. Germline V gene sequence: CDR1 SGHVS, CDR2 FQNEAQ. CDR3 amino acids: CASSLVGPEGYTF. CDR3 DNA sequence: TGTGCCAGCAGCTTAGTCGGCCCCGAGGGCTACACCTTC.

The chain joins TRBV12-3 or TRBV12-4 to TRBJ2-1; D is possibly TRBD2 (6 bases). This CDR3 has 17 residues. V was pared by 3 bases and J by 1 base, with 16 bases between. Here the CDR3 reads CASSFAGLTESYNEQFF. CDR3 coding DNA: TGTGCCAGCAGTTTTGCGGGGCTAACTGAGTCCTACAATGAGCAGTTCTTC.

This clonotype was recorded a few times. The rearrangement uses TRBV6-5 and TRBJ2-7; weak D call: TRBD1 (5 bases). Deletions cut 6 bases from V and 2 bases from J, with 14 bases between. The CDR3 length is 14 residues. Germline V gene sequence: CDR1 MNHEY, CDR2 SVGAGI. The CDR3 reads CASSPDSAAYEQYF. As DNA, the CDR3 is TGTGCCAGCAGCCCCGACAGTGCGGCCTACGAGCAGTACTTC.

This chain links TRBV12-3 or TRBV12-4 with TRBJ2-1, with D unresolved. The germline V and J ends were trimmed by 3 bases and 5 bases, with 8 bases remaining between them. The CDR3 is made up of 13 amino acids. CDR3 protein: CASSFGPDNEQFF. The CDR3 DNA is TGTGCCAGCAGTTTCGGACCCGACAATGAGCAGTTCTTC.

This chain uses TRBV15 with TRBJ2-1, with D possibly matching TRBD2 (7 bases). Trimming took 8 bases from V and 5 from J, leaving 13 bases between them. The CDR3 has 13 amino acids. The germline V gene has CDR1 LNHNV and CDR2 YYDKDF (reference sequence). CDR3 coding DNA: TGTGCCACCGCACGAGGGGGGGACAATGAGCAGTTCTTC. Amino acid sequence: CATARGGDNEQFF. Filled out from reference TRBV15 and TRBJ2-1, the complete variable domain reads DAMVIQNPRYQVTQFGKPVTLSCSQTLNHNVMYWYQQKSSQAPKLLFHYYDKDFNNEADTPDNFQSRRPNTSFCFLDIRSPGLGDTAMYLCATARGGDNEQFFGPGTRLTVL.

This chain joins TRBV30 and TRBJ2-4; tentatively, D is TRBD2 (5 bases). The J call may be faulty, since TRBJ2-7 better matches the DNA end. The germline CDR1 and CDR2 sequences are GTSNPN and SVGIG (reference sequence). The CDR3 has 15 residues. The CDR3 region is CAWSVGPGMTYEQYF. Written as DNA, the CDR3 is TGTGCCTGGAGTGTAGGGCCCGGGATGACCTACGAGCAGTACTTC.

The chain links TRBV27 to TRBJ2-1; D perhaps matches TRBD2 (7 bases). The CDR3 totals 16 residues. The germline CDR1 and CDR2 sequences are MNHEY and SMNVEV (reference sequence). V dropped 1 base and J dropped 5 bases, with 15 bases sitting between them. CDR3 protein: CASSLFGGGGHNEQFF. The CDR3 bases are TGTGCCAGCAGTTTATTCGGGGGAGGGGGTCACAATGAGCAGTTCTTC.

This clonotype was picked up many times. V usage is TRBV20-1 and J usage is TRBJ2-3; no clear D gene. Looked up from germline, CDR1 is DFQATT and CDR2 is SNEGSKA (reference sequence). Trimming cost V 0 bases and J 5 bases, with 12 bases left between them. The CDR3 runs 14 residues. The CDR3 loop reads CSARDRVRVDTQYF. The CDR3 bases are TGCAGTGCTAGAGATCGTGTACGCGTAGATACGCAGTATTTT.

As for this clonotype: Its ends do not fully match the called genes, so a read error is possible. The CDR3 nucleotides are TGTGCCAGCAGTGGAGAACCGGGACTAGCGGGAGCCGCTAGCACAGACACGCAGTATTTT. This sequence encodes CASSGEPGLAGAASTDTQYF. The rearrangement uses TRBV28 and TRBJ2-3, with TRBD2 matching over 14 bases. The CDR3 consists of 20 residues. The germline CDR1 and CDR2 sequences are MDHEN and SYDVKM.

The chain links TRBV29-1 to TRBJ2-7; D might be TRBD2 (6 bases). Germline V gene sequence: CDR1 SQVTM, CDR2 ANQGSEA. V lost 4 bases and J 2 bases, leaving 15 bases between the germline ends. The CDR3 has 14 residues. The chain's CDR3 is CSVGLAGPTYEQYF. For the CDR3, the DNA is TGCAGCGTTGGCTTGGCGGGGCCCACCTACGAGCAGTACTTC.

To note about this clonotype: One base away lies a much larger clone, so this may be a sequencing read error. The chain employs TRBV27 and TRBJ2-3; D remains ambiguous. Germline loops: CDR1 MNHEY, CDR2 SMNVEV (reference sequence). This CDR3 contains 13 residues. The V and J ends lost 0 bases and 4 bases respectively, with 5 bases between them. The DNA for the CDR3 is TGTGCCAGCAGTTTATCGGTGCCAGATACGCAGTATTTT. Translation gives CASSLSVPDTQYF.

J is TRBJ2-1 and V is TRBV5-5; 14 bases agree with TRBD2. V shed 4 bases, J shed 9 bases, and the junction held 9 bases outside the gene matches. Germline V gene lookup returns CDR1 SGHKS and CDR2 YYEKEE (reference sequence). The CDR3 runs to 16 residues. The CDR3: CASSKRLAGGPGEQFF. The CDR3 DNA reads TGTGCCAGCAGCAAACGACTAGCGGGAGGGCCAGGTGAGCAGTTCTTC. Supplemented by reference TRBV5-5 and TRBJ2-1, the full variable domain reads DAGVTQSPTHLIKTRGQQVTLRCSPISGHKSVSWYQQVLGQGPQFIFQYYEKEERGRGNFPDRFSARQFPNYSSELNVNALLLGDSALYLCASSKRLAGGPGEQFFGPGTRLTVL.

This clonotype was seen a few times. The CDR3 coding sequence is TGTGCCAGCAGTCCGCGGACACAGGGGGGATCACCCCTCCACTTT. Translating it yields CASSPRTQGGSPLHF. This chain connects TRBV12-3 or TRBV12-4 to TRBJ1-6; TRBD1 matches 8 bases. CDR3 length: 15 amino acids. V lost 5 bases and J lost 10; bases outside the gene matches: 10.

The chain couples TRBV12-3 or TRBV12-4 to TRBJ2-7, with 7 bases fitting TRBD1. The CDR3 contains 14 residues. The ends lost 6 bases at V and 4 bases at J; junction bases unmatched: 9. This CDR3 reads CASRTGPGNYEQYF. In nucleotides, the CDR3 is TGTGCCAGCAGGACAGGGCCGGGGAATTACGAGCAGTACTTC.

CDR3 coding DNA: TGCAGTGCTAGACTCCCGACCGCAGAGTACGAGCAGTACTTC. Protein sequence: CSARLPTAEYEQYF. The chain is built from TRBV20-1 and TRBJ2-7; D uncertain. V was trimmed by 2 bases and J by 4 bases, leaving 15 bases between them. The germline V gene encodes CDR1 DFQATT and CDR2 SNEGSKA (reference sequence). This CDR3 contains 14 residues.

This chain joins TRBV6-5 and TRBJ2-1; TRBD1 is a possible D gene (7 bases). The CDR3 is 14 residues long. The V gene lost 6 bases and the J gene lost 4 bases, with 13 bases spanning the gap. CDR1 MNHEY and CDR2 SVGAGI come from the germline V gene. The CDR3 DNA is TGTGCCAGCAGCTACGGGGGACAGTACAATGAGCAGTTCTTC. Translation gives CASSYGGQYNEQFF.

The V and J genes are TRBV5-1 and TRBJ2-5; D may be TRBD1 (6 bases). Trimming stripped 1 base from V and 5 bases from J, with 9 bases between. The CDR3 spans 13 residues. CDR1 SGHRS and CDR2 YFSETQ come from the germline V gene. CDR3 sequence (DNA): TGCGCCAGCAGCTTGCAGGGGATCGAGACCCAGTACTTC. It codes for CASSLQGIETQYF.